This entry concerns a single TCR beta chain. The table lists this clone with a few counts. Its antigen is unknown. No much larger clonotype is one base removed from it; base qualities were not supplied. TCRbeta CDR3 regions were amplified from genomic DNA using the immunoSEQ Assay, a bias-controlled multiplex PCR. The authors' analysis ran thus. Nucleated cell counts per sample were estimated from amplification of reference gene primers within the assay. To quantify the absolute abundance of each unique TCRbeta CDR3 rearrangement, sequence reads were collapsed and filtered. Productive Simpson clonality was computed per sample as the square root of Simpson's diversity index over productive rearrangements. TCRdb obtained this table from immuneACCESS and retained in-frame rearrangements with V and J assigned. These tables miss some clones; where compared with another copy, unresolved V genes account for less than half of the shortfall, and the remainder is unexplained. The D gene and trimming were derived from the DNA, and the V and J assignments and clone size from that table. This sample is represented by 30,000 or so clones; roughly nine tenths of them were singletons. About a tenth of the sample goes to the ten largest clones.

The collaborating institutions used their own protocols to collect whole blood in K2EDTA tubes. For TCRbeta analysis, collaborator samples were shipped as frozen whole blood, as isolated PBMCs, or as DNA extracted from either sample type. The data originate from a study of blood T cell repertoires in COVID-19 (dated by TCRdb to 2019 to 2021). Regarding the research as a whole: Samples covering the acute and convalescent phases of COVID-19 were provided by collaborators in the United States, Italy and Spain. The dataset comprised deeply sampled blood TCRbeta repertoires from subjects exposed to, actively infected with, or recovered from COVID-19. The material from the prospective study consisted of cDNA or gDNA derived from T cells, B-cell-depleted T cells, or PBMCs. Sample metadata almost always included a de-identified subject ID, COVID-19 status, age in years and sex. HLA class I and class II types, where available, came from metadata supplied by the sample provider rather than from assay-based typing. The repertoires were released in a freely available public database intended as a resource for research on the immune response to SARS-CoV-2. The samples were drawn from two sources: the first 160 participants of the ongoing ImmuneRACE study, and 950 to 1,500 subjects contributed by 6 global collaborators.

CDR1 MNHEY and CDR2 SVGEGT are derived from the germline V gene. The CDR3 numbers 16 residues from cysteine through phenylalanine. Only CDR3 DNA is held: 48 bases, read in frame from base 1. V was cut back by 6 bases and J by 3 bases, leaving a gap of 18 bases between them. The paper's findings and limits, for the study overall: The amount of clinical and demographic metadata varied by source and participant and was provided uncurated.

What was sequenced was peripheral blood. The clonotype was recovered from a human donor with active COVID-19. The donor label of this sample is uncertain. This receptor chain uses TRBV6-2 or TRBV6-3 and TRBJ2-1; a tentative D match to TRBD2 spans 6 bases. The DNA reads TGTGCCAGCAGCAGCATCCCGGGACTGAACTACAATGAGCAGTTCTTC. Translated, this gives CASSSIPGLNYNEQFF.